These 27 T cell receptor beta chains originate from one sample sequenced in a study of a mutant IDH1 vaccine in newly diagnosed glioma. Produced via immunoSEQ multiplex PCR; TCRdb's table is partial and in-frame only. The table has around 89,000 clones, about 80% seen once. Time point defined: baseline, week 1 (first vaccination visit). Treatment in this sample: pre-vaccination baseline after standard-of-care therapy. The starting material was PBMCs, obtained from a glioma patient treated with radiotherapy, temozolomide or both. The receptors come from a woman between 45 and 65 years old with glioma.

V and J are TRBV4-1 and TRBJ1-1; 7 bases fit TRBD1. Germline CDR1 MGHRA, CDR2 YSYEKL. This CDR3 has 17 residues. V trimming: 2 bases; J trimming: 3 bases; junction bases outside the gene matches: 12. The CDR3 region has the DNA TGCGCCAGCAGCCAATCCATTACAGGGGCTAAGGACACTGAAGCTTTCTTT. Translated: CASSQSITGAKDTEAFF.

The gene calls are TRBV6-1 and TRBJ1-2; no clear D. Trimming removed 6 bases at V and 8 bases at J, with 19 bases between. The germline CDR1 and CDR2 sequences are MNHNS and SASEGT. This CDR3 contains 14 residues. CDR3 nucleotides: TGTGCCAGCAGATTACACGCGGCATCCGTCGGCTACACCTTC. As protein: CASRLHAASVGYTF.

The chain is built from TRBV9 and TRBJ2-1; tentatively, D is TRBD2 (5 bases). The V gene's germline CDR1 is SGDLS and CDR2 YYNGEE. This CDR3 has 13 residues. V lost 0 bases and J lost 10, with 11 bases in between. The CDR3 region is CASSVGRGEEQFF. The CDR3 region has the DNA TGTGCCAGCAGCGTAGGCCGGGGTGAGGAGCAGTTCTTC.

The CDR3 DNA is TGTGCCAGCAGTTACGGGGGGGAGGGGACTGAAGCTTTCTTT. Translating gives CASSYGGEGTEAFF. The chain has TRBV6-6 and TRBJ1-1; D perhaps matches TRBD1 (5 bases). The CDR3 has 14 amino acids. V was cut by 2 bases and J by 5 bases, with 12 bases left in between. CDR1 and CDR2 from the germline V gene are MNHNY and SVGAGI (reference sequence).

The gene calls are TRBV7-2 and TRBJ1-5, with D perhaps TRBD1 (6 bases). Germline CDR1 and CDR2: SGHTA and FQGNSA. The ends were cut back, 1 base at V and 4 bases at J, with 14 bases in the middle. The CDR3 runs 16 residues. The CDR3 loop reads CASSLVVTGNNQPQHF. The CDR3 DNA reads TGTGCCAGCAGCTTAGTAGTGACAGGTAATAATCAGCCCCAGCATTTT.

In its sample, this clone was seen a few times. The chain joins TRBV9 to TRBJ1-2; D unresolved. V lost 0 bases to trimming and J lost 4 bases, with 1 base between them. The germline V gene has CDR1 SGDLS and CDR2 YYNGEE. CDR3 size: 11 residues. In nucleotides, the CDR3 is TGTGCCAGCAGCGTAGGCTATGGCTACACCTTC. This translates into CASSVGYGYTF.

J is TRBJ2-7 and V is TRBV5-1; D remains unclear. CDR1 and CDR2 (germline): SGHRS, YFSETQ. Trimming removed 6 bases at V and 2 bases at J, with 9 bases between. CDR3 size: 12 residues. CDR3 region: CASKRPAYEQYF. The CDR3 DNA is TGCGCCAGCAAAAGACCAGCCTACGAGCAGTACTTC. The full variable domain, its missing parts supplied by reference TRBV5-1 and TRBJ2-7, is KAGVTQTPRYLIKTRGQQVTLSCSPISGHRSVSWYQQTPGQGLQFLFEYFSETQRNKGNFPGRFSGRQFSNSRSEMNVSTLELGDSALYLCASKRPAYEQYFGPGTRLTVT.

The chain uses TRBV23-1 and TRBJ1-5; tentatively, D is TRBD1 (5 bases). TRBV23-1 qualifies as an ORF whose function is uncertain. V lost 1 base and J lost 1, with 14 bases in between. The CDR3 spans 17 residues. CDR3 region: CASSQCRIRGSNQPQHF. CDR3 coding DNA: TGCGCCAGCAGTCAATGCAGGATCCGGGGGAGCAATCAGCCCCAGCATTTT.

The gene calls are TRBV15 and TRBJ1-6; D perhaps matches TRBD1 (6 bases). Trimming removed 1 base from V and 7 bases from J, with 11 bases in between. Per the germline V gene, CDR1 is LNHNV and CDR2 is YYDKDF (reference sequence). The CDR3 covers 15 residues. This CDR3 reads CATSRGRTGNSPLHF. As DNA, the CDR3 is TGTGCCACCAGCAGAGGGCGTACAGGGAATTCACCCCTCCACTTT.

The chain carries TRBV18 and TRBJ2-2; D is ambiguous. Deletions cut 3 bases from V and 2 bases from J, with 16 bases between. Germline assignment: CDR1 KGHSH and CDR2 LQKENI. The CDR3 has 17 residues. CDR3: CASSPKRQVKNTGELFF. The CDR3 nucleotides read TGTGCCAGCTCACCGAAGAGGCAGGTGAAAAACACCGGGGAGCTGTTTTTT.

The chain carries TRBV18 and TRBJ1-1, with 9 nucleotides matching TRBD1. The CDR3 runs 14 residues. The J segment lost 4 bases and the V segment lost 4 bases, leaving 4 bases of the junction unmatched. CDR1 is KGHSH and CDR2 is LQKENI in the germline V gene. The CDR3 protein is CASSQGTGSTEAFF. The CDR3, as DNA: TGTGCCAGCTCACAGGGGACAGGGAGCACTGAAGCTTTCTTT.

This clone was seen more than once but under ten times. The rearrangement links TRBV18 to TRBJ1-1; 9 bases are a match to TRBD1. J gave up 1 base and V 9 bases, and 3 bases lay outside the gene matches. CDR1 and CDR2 from the germline V gene are KGHSH and LQKENI. CDR3 length: 13 amino acids. As DNA, the CDR3 is TGTGCCAGTCGGACAGGGGAGAACACTGAAGCTTTCTTT. It encodes CASRTGENTEAFF.

The rearrangement links TRBV5-6 to TRBJ1-3, with TRBD1 as a possible D gene (5 bases). The CDR3 is 15 amino acids. Germline-derived CDR1 and CDR2 are SGHDT and YYEEEE. Trimming took off 0 bases at V and 4 bases at J, with 11 bases between the two ends. CDR3 bases: TGTGCCAGCAGCTTGGCAGGGCCCTCAGGAAACACCATATATTTT. It is translated as CASSLAGPSGNTIYF.

The chain links TRBV6-5 to TRBJ1-2, with 9 bases identical to TRBD1. Germline values: CDR1 MNHEY, CDR2 SVGAGI. This CDR3 region has 16 residues. V lost 0 bases, J lost 4 bases, and 6 bases stayed unmatched. The CDR3 region has the DNA TGTGCCAGCAGTTACTCGGGACAGGGAGAGACCTATGGCTACACCTTC. Its translation: CASSYSGQGETYGYTF.

This rearrangement joins TRBV2 to TRBJ2-7; 7 nucleotides agree with TRBD1. Germline V gene lookup returns CDR1 SNHLY and CDR2 FYNNEI. This CDR3 has 11 residues. J lost 13 bases, V lost 6 bases, and 9 bases had no gene match. CDR3 nucleotide sequence: TGTGCCAGCAGAACCGGGACAGCGATTTACTTC. This codes for CASRTGTAIYF.

This sequence joins TRBV7-8 and TRBJ2-1; D call uncertain. The V end lost 5 bases, the J end lost 5 bases, and 16 bases lay between the germline ends. The length of the CDR3 is 15 residues. Germline CDR1 and CDR2: SGHVS and FQNEAQ. In DNA form, the CDR3 reads TGTGCCAGCAGCCCCCGTGGATGGGCCAACAATGAGCAGTTCTTC. Protein: CASSPRGWANNEQFF.

The J gene is TRBJ2-7, the V gene TRBV5-1, with 9 bases lining up with TRBD1. V trimming: 0 bases; J trimming: 5 bases; junction bases outside the gene matches: 21. CDR1 SGHRS and CDR2 YFSETQ come from the germline V gene. The CDR3 contains 20 residues. CDR3 in DNA: TGCGCCAGCAGCTTGGCCTTCGGGACAGGGAATAAGGGTGGCTACAACGAGCAGTACTTC. Translating it yields CASSLAFGTGNKGGYNEQYF.

The V and J genes are TRBV9 and TRBJ2-3, with 11 bases lining up with TRBD2. CDR3 length equals 17 residues. J gave up 0 bases and V 0 bases, and 3 bases lay outside the gene matches. Per germline, CDR1 SGDLS and CDR2 YYNGEE. As DNA, the CDR3 is TGTGCCAGCAGCGTAGCGGTAGCGGGGGGGAGCACAGATACGCAGTATTTT. This encodes CASSVAVAGGSTDTQYF.

The genes are TRBV2 and TRBJ1-6; the D gene is possibly TRBD1 (5 bases). Germline V gene sequence: CDR1 SNHLY, CDR2 FYNNEI. Trimming shortened V by 7 bases and J by 0 bases, and 16 bases separated the two germline ends. CDR3 length: 17 residues. CDR3 amino acids: CASTPGRMSSYNSPLHF. The CDR3 DNA reads TGTGCCAGCACCCCGGGACGCATGAGCTCCTATAATTCACCCCTCCACTTT.

This chain links TRBV7-2 with TRBJ2-7, with D unclear. The CDR3 is 12 amino acids. Germline V CDR1 and CDR2: SGHTA, FQGNSA. V lost 0 bases and J 6 bases, leaving 6 bases between the germline ends. CDR3 coding DNA: TGTGCCAGCAGCTTAGCCGGCCGCGAGCAGTACTTC. Its translation is CASSLAGREQYF.

V and J are TRBV7-9 and TRBJ2-7; TRBD1 might be the D (7 bases). Per the germline V gene, CDR1 is SEHNR and CDR2 is FQNEAQ (reference sequence). This CDR3 region has 15 residues. Trimming stripped 5 bases from V and 2 bases from J, with 16 bases between. DNA for the CDR3: TGTGCCAGCAGCCCTAGCGTAGGGGGCGCCTACGAGCAGTACTTC. Translation: CASSPSVGGAYEQYF.

The chain links TRBV14 to TRBJ1-6; the match to TRBD1 covers 10 bases. This CDR3 is built from 14 residues. V was clipped by 5 bases and J by 10 bases; unmatched bases: 5. Germline V gene data show CDR1 as SGHDN and CDR2 as FVKESK. This CDR3 is CASSGRTGGSPLHF. CDR3 DNA: TGTGCCAGCAGCGGTCGGACAGGGGGATCACCCCTCCACTTT.

V and J are TRBV18 and TRBJ2-7; TRBD1 matches 10 bases. V was clipped by 3 bases and J by 2 bases; unmatched bases: 1. The germline CDR1 and CDR2 sequences are KGHSH and LQKENI. The CDR3 contains 14 residues. The CDR3 protein is CASSPGTGAYEQYF. The CDR3 bases are TGTGCCAGCTCACCCGGGACAGGGGCCTACGAGCAGTACTTC.

This rearrangement joins TRBV6-5 to TRBJ1-5; possibly TRBD1 for D (5 bases). CDR3 length equals 13 residues. The V end was cut by 6 bases, the J end by 6 bases, with 12 bases between. Germline assignment: CDR1 MNHEY and CDR2 SVGAGI. CDR3 DNA: TGTGCCAGCAGGCAGGGTTCAGCTCAGCCCCAGCATTTT. Its translation: CASRQGSAQPQHF.

This clone was counted once. The chain joins TRBV25-1 to TRBJ2-7, with 11 bases aligning to TRBD1. The germline gives CDR1 MGHDK, CDR2 SYGVNS. The CDR3 extends over 13 amino acids. V dropped 4 bases and J dropped 5; count of bases not matched to a gene: 1. The CDR3 nucleotides read TGTGCCAGCAGTGGGACAGGGGGCAACGAGCAGTACTTC. Translation: CASSGTGGNEQYF.

The chain recombines TRBV5-4 with TRBJ1-2, with 12 bases identical to TRBD1. Germline V CDR1 and CDR2: SGHNT, YYREEE (reference sequence). The CDR3 runs 15 residues. V lost 4 bases and J lost 8; bases outside the gene matches: 9. Here the CDR3 reads CASSPGGQGARGYTF. CDR3 coding DNA: TGTGCCAGCAGCCCCGGGGGACAGGGGGCGCGGGGCTACACCTTC.

This clone turned up a few times. The chain has TRBV30 and TRBJ1-1, with a weak D call TRBD1 (5 bases). This CDR3 has 13 amino acids. V was clipped by 8 bases and J by 6 bases, with 19 bases between them. From germline, CDR1 is GTSNPN and CDR2 SVGIG (reference sequence). The CDR3 DNA sequence: TGTGCCAAGGAAGGGGTCTTAGTCGCTGAAGCTTTCTTT. Translating gives CAKEGVLVAEAFF.